The 26 T cell receptor beta chains below all came from one sample that was sequenced in a study of cytomegalovirus exposure and HLA in healthy donors. 13 Jbeta primers and 60 Vbeta primers were used for the PCR. Here immunoSEQ multiplex PCR was the method, and the copy in TCRdb shows in-frame clones only, minus some. This sample has 150,000 to 200,000 clones, with roughly 79% found just once. The sample consisted of PBMCs. The receptor source for this set is a woman between 18 and 29 years old in good health and CMV-seropositive.

The chain has TRBV7-9 and TRBJ1-1; D uncertain. The CDR3 length is 13 residues. Per germline, CDR1 SEHNR and CDR2 FQNEAQ (reference sequence). V dropped 5 bases and J dropped 3 bases, with 10 bases sitting between them. The CDR3 bases are TGTGCCAGCAGCCTCCAGGTAGACACTGAAGCTTTCTTT. This sequence encodes CASSLQVDTEAFF.

This rearrangement joins TRBV5-1 to TRBJ2-3; 11 bases line up with TRBD2. V gave up 4 bases and J gave up 6 bases; unmatched junction bases: 13. This CDR3 contains 17 residues. Germline V lookup: CDR1 SGHRS, CDR2 YFSETQ. The CDR3 loop reads CASSRDGLAGPPDTQYF. CDR3 bases: TGCGCCAGCAGCAGGGACGGACTAGCGGGCCCGCCGGATACGCAGTATTTT. Drawing the rest from reference TRBV5-1 and TRBJ2-3, the complete variable domain is KAGVTQTPRYLIKTRGQQVTLSCSPISGHRSVSWYQQTPGQGLQFLFEYFSETQRNKGNFPGRFSGRQFSNSRSEMNVSTLELGDSALYLCASSRDGLAGPPDTQYFGPGTRLTVL.

V gene TRBV11-1 combines with J gene TRBJ2-5; TRBD1 matches 7 bases. CDR1 is SGHAT, CDR2 FQDESV, per germline (reference sequence). J lost 1 base, V lost 5 bases, and 7 bases had no gene match. The CDR3 length is 15 residues. Here the CDR3 reads CASSQQGQPQETQYF. In DNA, the CDR3 is TGTGCCAGCAGCCAACAGGGACAGCCCCAAGAGACCCAGTACTTC.

This sequence joins TRBV10-1 and TRBJ1-2; D might be TRBD1 (5 bases). Germline lookup yields CDR1 WNHNN and CDR2 SYGVQD (reference sequence). This CDR3 is 12 amino acids long. Trimming stripped 2 bases from V and 7 bases from J, with 8 bases between. CDR3 residues: CASSEGASGYTF. The CDR3 region has the DNA TGCGCCAGCAGTGAGGGGGCGAGTGGCTACACCTTC.

V usage is TRBV6-5 and J usage is TRBJ2-1; D ambiguous. The CDR3 loop spans 12 amino acids. V was trimmed by 5 bases and J by 6 bases, leaving 8 bases between them. The germline V gene has CDR1 MNHEY and CDR2 SVGAGI. As DNA, the CDR3 is TGTGCCAGCAGTAGTAGTGGCAATGAGCAGTTCTTC. It specifies CASSSSGNEQFF.

The chain carries TRBV19 and TRBJ2-2, with D tentatively TRBD2 (6 bases). The length of the CDR3 is 15 residues. Germline V gene sequence: CDR1 LNHDA, CDR2 SQIVND (reference sequence). The V gene lost 7 bases and the J gene lost 3 bases, with 15 bases spanning the gap. CDR3 protein: CASMMGEDHTGELFF. DNA for the CDR3: TGTGCCAGTATGATGGGGGAGGACCACACCGGGGAGCTGTTTTTT.

V and J are TRBV7-9 and TRBJ2-7, with D unresolved. Trimming pared 8 bases from V and 6 bases from J, leaving 14 bases between. Germline V gene lookup returns CDR1 SEHNR and CDR2 FQNEAQ (reference sequence). This CDR3 spans 12 amino acids. In DNA, the CDR3 is TGTGCCAGCTCGAGGCCCCCTTTCGAGCAGTACTTC. It specifies CASSRPPFEQYF.

The V gene is TRBV21-1, the J gene TRBJ2-3; no DNA check was done on the table's D call, TRBD2. TRBV21-1 is designated a pseudogene. This CDR3 region has 17 residues. CDR3 DNA: TGTGCCAGCAGCAAACGGCAGCGGGGGGGCCTCACAGATACGCAGTATTTT. This sequence encodes CASSKRQRGGLTDTQYF.

The chain employs TRBV5-1 and TRBJ2-7; no clear D gene. V shed 1 base and J shed 2 bases, with 16 bases lying between them. The CDR3 totals 16 residues. Germline CDR1 is SGHRS and CDR2 is YFSETQ. The chain's CDR3 is CASSLSEIRSPYEQYF. CDR3 nucleotide sequence: TGCGCCAGCAGCTTGTCCGAAATACGGTCCCCCTACGAGCAGTACTTC. Drawing the rest from reference TRBV5-1 and TRBJ2-7, the complete variable domain is KAGVTQTPRYLIKTRGQQVTLSCSPISGHRSVSWYQQTPGQGLQFLFEYFSETQRNKGNFPGRFSGRQFSNSRSEMNVSTLELGDSALYLCASSLSEIRSPYEQYFGPGTRLTVT.

This chain connects TRBV14 to TRBJ2-1; D may be TRBD2 (5 bases). The ends were cut back, 1 base at V and 2 bases at J, with 9 bases in the middle. CDR3 length equals 15 residues. Looked up from germline, CDR1 is SGHDN and CDR2 is FVKESK. DNA of the CDR3: TGTGCCAGCAGCCAAGCCGGGGAGCCCTACAATGAGCAGTTCTTC. This gives the protein CASSQAGEPYNEQFF.

V gene TRBV2 combines with J gene TRBJ2-3; D possibly corresponds to TRBD1 (5 bases). Germline V gene lookup returns CDR1 SNHLY and CDR2 FYNNEI. The germline V and J ends were trimmed by 6 bases and 2 bases, with 24 bases remaining between them. This CDR3 contains 18 residues. CDR3: CASSGRYVLGPYTDTQYF. CDR3 sequence (DNA): TGTGCCAGCAGCGGACGCTATGTTTTGGGGCCTTACACAGATACGCAGTATTTT. The full variable domain, with the rest looked up from reference TRBV2 and TRBJ2-3, is EPEVTQTPSHQVTQMGQEVILRCVPISNHLYFYWYRQILGQKVEFLVSFYNNEISEKSEIFDDQFSVERPDGSNFTLKIRSTKLEDSAMYFCASSGRYVLGPYTDTQYFGPGTRLTVL.

The chain uses TRBV11-1 and TRBJ2-1; 8 bases align to TRBD1. The CDR3 has 15 residues. Germline V gives CDR1 SGHAT, CDR2 FQDESV (reference sequence). Trimming cost V 1 base and J 8 bases; bases outside gene matches: 7. CDR3 amino acids: CASSLGVQGADEQFF. In nucleotides, the CDR3 is TGTGCCAGCAGCTTAGGGGTTCAGGGGGCCGATGAGCAGTTCTTC.

The chain carries TRBV5-1 and TRBJ1-1; possible D gene TRBD1, 5 bases. CDR1 and CDR2 from the germline V gene are SGHRS and YFSETQ. The V and J ends lost 1 base and 4 bases respectively, with 14 bases between them. There are 15 residues in the CDR3. CDR3 in DNA: TGCGCCAGCAGCTTGTATTCAGGGAGGACCACTGAAGCTTTCTTT. Amino acids: CASSLYSGRTTEAFF.

The chain combines TRBV19 with TRBJ2-1, with D uncertain. Germline V CDR1 and CDR2: LNHDA, SQIVND (reference sequence). The CDR3 loop spans 11 amino acids. The V gene lost 3 bases and the J gene lost 9 bases, with 6 bases spanning the gap. CDR3 in amino acids: CASSIFREQFF. Here the CDR3 DNA reads TGTGCCAGTAGTATCTTCCGTGAGCAGTTCTTC.

The chain uses TRBV30 and TRBJ2-7, with D uncertain. CDR3 length: 13 residues. The V end lost 5 bases, the J end lost 3 bases, and 14 bases lay between the germline ends. CDR1 GTSNPN and CDR2 SVGIG come from the germline V gene (reference sequence). CDR3 sequence: CAWDSIGFYEQYF. The CDR3 nucleotides read TGTGCCTGGGATTCCATCGGTTTCTACGAGCAGTACTTC.

The rearrangement links TRBV7-9 to TRBJ1-6; 8 bases fit TRBD1. V shed 5 bases, J shed 2 bases, and the junction held 8 bases outside the gene matches. Germline-derived CDR1 and CDR2 are SEHNR and FQNEAQ (reference sequence). This CDR3 comprises 17 residues. The CDR3 DNA reads TGTGCCAGCAGCATTCGGACAGGGAGTCCCTATAATTCACCCCTCCACTTT. Amino acid sequence: CASSIRTGSPYNSPLHF.

V gene TRBV6-5 combines with J gene TRBJ2-3; D uncertain. The V end lost 2 bases, the J end lost 5 bases, and 5 bases lay between the germline ends. Looked up from germline, CDR1 is MNHEY and CDR2 is SVGAGI. The CDR3 is 12 amino acids. The CDR3 loop reads CASSYGQDTQYF. The CDR3 nucleotides are TGTGCCAGCAGTTACGGCCAAGATACGCAGTATTTT.

The V gene is TRBV7-9, the J gene TRBJ1-2; TRBD1 might be the D (5 bases). The CDR3 extends over 19 amino acids. In germline, CDR1 is SEHNR, CDR2 FQNEAQ (reference sequence). Deletions cut 7 bases from V and 2 bases from J, with 29 bases between. The CDR3 bases are TGTGCCAGCACCCTTTCAGGAAGGGGAACCTCGTTCTTGAACTATGGCTACACCTTC. Translating gives CASTLSGRGTSFLNYGYTF.

The chain employs TRBV27 and TRBJ2-3, with D possibly matching TRBD1 (5 bases). Germline lookup yields CDR1 MNHEY and CDR2 SMNVEV (reference sequence). The V gene lost 6 bases and the J gene lost 1 base, with 11 bases spanning the gap. The CDR3 sequence is 14 residues long. The CDR3: CASRSQGGTDTQYF. Written as DNA, the CDR3 is TGTGCCAGCAGGAGTCAGGGTGGCACAGATACGCAGTATTTT.

This clone was picked up a small number of times. The chain carries TRBV28 and TRBJ2-7; 8 bases are shared with TRBD2. This CDR3 is built from 13 residues. After removal of 6 bases from V and 6 bases from J, the junction contained 7 bases not matched to a gene. Germline CDR1 and CDR2: MDHEN and SYDVKM. CDR3 loop: CASRWRGAFEQYF. The CDR3, as DNA: TGTGCCAGCAGGTGGCGGGGGGCATTCGAGCAGTACTTC. Complete variable domain (other parts from reference TRBV28 and TRBJ2-7): DVKVTQSSRYLVKRTGEKVFLECVQDMDHENMFWYRQDPGLGLRLIYFSYDVKMKEKGDIPEGYSVSREKKERFSLILESASTNQTSMYLCASRWRGAFEQYFGPGTRLTVT.

V gene TRBV5-1 combines with J gene TRBJ2-7; weak D call: TRBD2 (7 bases). Between the trimmed V and J ends, which lost 6 bases and 1 base, there was a span of 23 bases. Germline CDR1 reads SGHRS; CDR2 reads YFSETQ. This CDR3 contains 17 residues. As DNA, the CDR3 is TGCGCCAGCAAATTAAGCGGCGGGGGCTCTTTTTCCTACGAGCAGTACTTC. It codes for CASKLSGGGSFSYEQYF.

The DNA of the CDR3 is TGTGCCAGCAGCTTAGGGGAGGTTAGCGGGGGAACCCAAGAGACCCAGTACTTC. Protein: CASSLGEVSGGTQETQYF. The chain couples TRBV11-1 to TRBJ2-5; TRBD2 matches at 9 bases. Looked up from germline, CDR1 is SGHAT and CDR2 is FQDESV (reference sequence). The trim removed 1 base at V and 1 base at J, leaving 10 bases unmatched. This CDR3 region has 18 residues. The full variable domain, completed using reference TRBV11-1 and TRBJ2-5, is EAEVAQSPRYKITEKSQAVAFWCDPISGHATLYWYRQILGQGPELLVQFQDESVVDDSQLPKDRFSAERLKGVDSTLKIQPAELGDSAMYLCASSLGEVSGGTQETQYFGPGTRLLVL.

The chain joins TRBV5-6 to TRBJ2-3; weak D call: TRBD2 (5 bases). Germline values: CDR1 SGHDT, CDR2 YYEEEE. Trimming shortened V by 0 bases and J by 2 bases, and 10 bases separated the two germline ends. The CDR3 consists of 15 residues. Here the CDR3 DNA reads TGTGCCAGCAGCTTGGGGGGAGAGTTCACAGATACGCAGTATTTT. Its translation is CASSLGGEFTDTQYF. Looking up the rest from reference TRBV5-6 and TRBJ2-3 gives the full variable domain: DAGVTQSPTHLIKTRGQQVTLRCSPKSGHDTVSWYQQALGQGPQFIFQYYEEEERQRGNFPDRFSGHQFPNYSSELNVNALLLGDSALYLCASSLGGEFTDTQYFGPGTRLTVL.

This clone showed up just once. This chain links TRBV7-8 with TRBJ1-1; D not certain. Germline V gene lookup returns CDR1 SGHVS and CDR2 FQNEAQ. This CDR3 comprises 14 residues. Trimming took off 1 base at V and 1 base at J, with 7 bases between the two ends. The CDR3 loop is CASSLGGRNTEAFF. The CDR3 DNA reads as TGTGCCAGCAGCTTAGGCGGTAGGAACACTGAAGCTTTCTTT.

The chain is built from TRBV2 and TRBJ2-7, with 8 bases lining up with TRBD1. Germline CDR1 SNHLY, CDR2 FYNNEI. The CDR3 sequence is 13 residues long. J lost 1 base, V lost 5 bases, and 1 base had no gene match. CDR3 sequence (DNA): TGTGCCAGCAGTACAGGGGGGTCCTACGAGCAGTACTTC. Amino acids: CASSTGGSYEQYF.

The sample holds a few counts of this clone. The V call is TRBV6-1, the J call TRBJ1-1; 7 bases agree with TRBD1. The junction had 8 bases not matched to a gene; V was cut back by 5 bases and J by 8 bases. This CDR3 contains 13 residues. Germline values: CDR1 MNHNS, CDR2 SASEGT. The CDR3 loop reads CASSPQRDREAFF. In DNA form, the CDR3 reads TGTGCCAGCAGTCCACAAAGGGACAGAGAAGCTTTCTTT.